Presented here are 20 T cell receptor beta chains from one specimen sequenced in a study of read filtering for tumor transcriptome and immune sequencing (TCRdb year 2020). Sequencer: Illumina HiSeq 4000. TCR libraries were constructed from approximately 390 ng RNA using the Immunoverse kit, and molecular barcoded adaptors covering alpha/delta and beta/gamma chains were employed. TCRdb reprocessing: public reads trimmed at Q25 with fastp, clones called with MiXCR, in-frame beta chains kept. Merged by CDR3 protein, the rows form single entries marked with the most common genes and DNA. The sample table contains 9,000 to 9,500 distinct CDR3 sequences; only one count was recorded for 15% to 20% of them. The biggest ten clones account for 25% to 30% of the sample. The sequenced sample was a population of CD138-negative cells sorted from bone marrow. Reading the label with the study, this specimen's cell subset or site is: bone marrow mononuclear cells depleted of CD138+ plasma/myeloma cells by negative magnetic selection. Receptors originate from a donor over 35 with multiple myeloma.

This clonotype was seen at least ten times. The genes are TRBV5-1 and TRBJ2-7, with 15 bases that match TRBD2. The CDR3 contains 17 residues. In germline, CDR1 is SGHRS, CDR2 YFSETQ. The J segment lost 7 bases and the V segment lost 4 bases, leaving 12 bases of the junction unmatched. CDR3 nucleotide sequence: TGCGCCAGCAGCACCCGGACTAGCGGGAGGGCCTCGGGAGAGCAGTACTTC. Translated: CASSTRTSGRASGEQYF.

This clonotype was observed many times. The chain has TRBV19 and TRBJ2-5, with D tentatively TRBD1 or TRBD2 (5 bases each). With 6 bases removed from V and 2 bases from J, the gap between germline ends came to 13 bases. Germline CDR1 is LNHDA and CDR2 is SQIVND (reference sequence). The CDR3 runs 14 residues. CDR3 sequence: CASSDGDVQETQYF. DNA of the CDR3: TGTGCCAGTAGCGACGGGGACGTTCAAGAGACCCAGTACTTC. Combining the CDR3 with reference TRBV19 and TRBJ2-5 gives the whole variable domain DGGITQSPKYLFRKEGQNVTLSCEQNLNHDAMYWYRQDPGQGLRLIYYSQIVNDFQKGDIAEGYSVSREKKESFPLTVTSAQKNPTAFYLCASSDGDVQETQYFGPGTRLLVL.

Concerning this clonotype: A single base is all that separates this from a far larger clone, so a read error is likely. The chain uses TRBV12-5 and TRBJ2-7; D call uncertain. The assigned J gene may be wrong: the sequence end matches TRBJ2-1 better. This CDR3 region has 11 residues. Germline CDR1 LGHNT, CDR2 FRNRAP. CDR3 sequence (DNA): TGTGCTAGTGTAAGGTACAGTGAGCAGTTCTTC. Amino acid sequence: CASVRYSEQFF.

This clonotype has at least ten counts. This sequence joins TRBV5-1 and TRBJ2-3, with TRBD2 matching 8 bases. The germline V gene has CDR1 SGHRS and CDR2 YFSETQ. CDR3 length equals 15 residues. V was clipped by 7 bases and J by 3 bases; unmatched bases: 10. CDR3 protein: CASFLDSGGTDTQYF. CDR3 coding DNA: TGCGCCAGCTTCCTTGACTCGGGAGGGACAGATACGCAGTATTTT.

In regard to this clonotype: One junction end disagrees with the germline gene, perhaps due to a read error. The DNA for the CDR3 is TGTGCCAGTTGTATTACAGGGTACCCCCGGGCCTACGAGCAGTACTTC. It codes for CASCITGYPRAYEQYF. V usage is TRBV19 and J usage is TRBJ2-7; D possibly corresponds to TRBD1 (6 bases). The CDR3 has 16 amino acids. CDR1 and CDR2 (germline): LNHDA, SQIVND (reference sequence). Variable domain in full (rest from reference TRBV19 and TRBJ2-7): DGGITQSPKYLFRKEGQNVTLSCEQNLNHDAMYWYRQDPGQGLRLIYYSQIVNDFQKGDIAEGYSVSREKKESFPLTVTSAQKNPTAFYLCASCITGYPRAYEQYFGPGTRLTVT.

By frequency in the sample, this clonotype is medium-sized. The chain has TRBV7-9 and TRBJ2-7; D is unclear. The V end was cut by 3 bases, the J end by 5 bases, with 8 bases between. CDR3 size: 12 residues. Germline V gene data show CDR1 as SEHNR and CDR2 as FQNEAQ (reference sequence). CDR3 protein: CASSFGGHEQYF. The CDR3 DNA follows: TGTGCCAGCAGCTTTGGTGGCCACGAGCAGTACTTC.

This clonotype was detected many times. The chain uses TRBV30 and TRBJ2-1; D is unresolved. There are 12 residues in the CDR3. The V gene lost 2 bases and the J gene lost 10 bases, with 12 bases spanning the gap. Germline V gene lookup returns CDR1 GTSNPN and CDR2 SVGIG (reference sequence). CDR3 DNA: TGTGCCTGGAGTCAAAAGGGCTGGGAGCAGTTCTTC. Translated, it gives CAWSQKGWEQFF.

This clonotype was recorded at least ten times. J is TRBJ2-3 and V is TRBV20-1, with TRBD2 identical over 7 bases. Germline lookup yields CDR1 DFQATT and CDR2 SNEGSKA (reference sequence). The V gene end was trimmed by 3 bases and the J gene end by 1 base; junction bases not matched to a gene: 4. There are 14 residues in the CDR3. The CDR3 nucleotides are TGCAGTGCTAGCACCAGCGGGGGCACAGATACGCAGTATTTT. Protein product: CSASTSGGTDTQYF.

This clonotype ranks as medium-sized. The rearrangement uses TRBV5-1 and TRBJ2-1; perhaps TRBD2 as D (6 bases). CDR1 and CDR2 from the germline V gene are SGHRS and YFSETQ. Trimming stripped 1 base from V and 1 base from J, with 6 bases between. The CDR3 spans 14 residues. The CDR3 protein is CASSLRESYNEQFF. The CDR3 DNA reads TGCGCCAGCAGCTTGCGGGAGTCCTACAATGAGCAGTTCTTC.

Ten or more counts support this clonotype. This chain links TRBV5-1 with TRBJ2-3; 10 nucleotides align to TRBD2. V shed 1 base and J 4 bases; nucleotides not matched to a gene: 3. The CDR3 contains 15 residues. CDR1 SGHRS and CDR2 YFSETQ come from the germline V gene. CDR3 nucleotides: TGCGCCAGCAGCTTGTCTAGCGGGAGAGCAGATACGCAGTATTTT. It is translated as CASSLSSGRADTQYF.

This clonotype was observed a handful of times. A much larger clonotype is one base distant, so this may be a read error. The chain links TRBV2 to TRBJ2-7; D is uncertain. Germline CDR1 is SNHLY and CDR2 is FYNNEI. This CDR3 contains 14 residues. Written as DNA, the CDR3 is TGTGCCAGCAGTGACCCGGACCTATACTACGATCAGTACTTC. Amino acid sequence: CASSDPDLYYDQYF.

In regard to this clonotype: The likely explanation is a read error, given a far larger clone one base away. The chain uses TRBV6-5 and TRBJ2-1; 7 nucleotides line up with TRBD2. CDR3 length: 15 amino acids. Looked up from germline, CDR1 is MNHEY and CDR2 is SVGAGI. Trimming at V came to 5 bases and at J to 5 bases, leaving 9 bases not matched to a gene. The CDR3 protein is CASSEGSGVHNEQFF. In DNA, the CDR3 is TGTGCCAGCAGTGAGGGGAGCGGGGTGCACAATGAGCAGTTCTTC.

This clonotype has at least ten counts. A read error may be the cause here, since a much bigger clone is one base away. V is TRBV7-2 and J is TRBJ1-1, with no clear D. This CDR3 is built from 15 residues. In germline, CDR1 is SGHTA, CDR2 FQGNSA. The CDR3 region has the DNA TGTGTCAGCAGCTTTCGACGAGGATTGGACACTGAAGCTTTCTTT. Translated: CVSSFRRGLDTEAFF.

By its share, this clonotype is medium-sized. The gene calls are TRBV20-1 and TRBJ2-1, with D maybe TRBD1 (5 bases). V dropped 6 bases and J dropped 2 bases, with 8 bases sitting between them. The CDR3 extends over 12 amino acids. Germline values: CDR1 DFQATT, CDR2 SNEGSKA (reference sequence). The CDR3 protein is CSARQTYNEQFF. Written as DNA, the CDR3 is TGCAGTGCCCGACAGACCTACAATGAGCAGTTCTTC.

This clonotype was picked up a small number of times. This likely came from a read error, as a far larger clone is one base away. The CDR3 sequence is CASSLDQRGGYNGQFF. DNA of the CDR3: TGTGCCAGCAGCTTAGATCAGCGGGGGGGCTACAATGGGCAGTTCTTC. The V gene is TRBV11-3, the J gene TRBJ2-1; 10 bases line up with TRBD2. CDR1 is SGHNT, CDR2 YENEEA, per germline. This CDR3 is built from 16 residues.

Judged by abundance, this clonotype is medium-sized. The chain joins TRBV20-1 to TRBJ2-1; 11 bases map to TRBD2. The CDR3 totals 15 residues. Germline CDR1 and CDR2: DFQATT and SNEGSKA (reference sequence). Trimming at V came to 5 bases and at J to 8 bases, leaving 11 bases not matched to a gene. This CDR3 is CSASLAGGPADEQFF. CDR3 coding DNA: TGCAGTGCTTCTCTAGCGGGGGGACCCGCCGATGAGCAGTTCTTC.

As regards this clonotype: This CDR3 fails to terminate in the conserved phenylalanine or tryptophan, so it likely reflects a read error. The rearrangement uses TRBV20-1 and TRBJ1-1, with D possibly matching TRBD1 (5 bases). The germline V gene encodes CDR1 DFQATT and CDR2 SNEGSKA (reference sequence). The CDR3 totals 13 residues. V was clipped by 5 bases and J by 0 bases, with 10 bases between them. The CDR3 region has the DNA TGCAGTGCTTCCGGGGGGGTGAACACTGAAGCTTTCTAC. Translating it yields CSASGGVNTEAFY.

This clonotype was detected ten times or more. The rearrangement uses TRBV7-3 and TRBJ2-2; D tentatively reads TRBD1 or TRBD2 (6 bases each). CDR3 size: 15 residues. The V end was cut by 5 bases, the J end by 4 bases, with 14 bases between. Germline CDR1 is SGHTA and CDR2 is FQGTGA. The CDR3 sequence is CASSPTKGGTGELFF. Written as DNA, the CDR3 is TGTGCCAGCAGCCCGACCAAGGGGGGCACCGGGGAGCTGTTTTTT.

In the case of this clonotype: An end of the junction does not agree with germline; a read error may underlie this. The chain has TRBV7-2 and TRBJ1-1; possible D gene TRBD1, 5 bases. The germline V gene encodes CDR1 SGHTA and CDR2 FQGNSA. The CDR3 contains 14 residues. The CDR3 protein is CASSLLQVGTVAFF. The CDR3 DNA follows: TGTGCCAGCAGCTTACTACAGGTCGGAACTGTAGCTTTCTTT.

With respect to this clonotype: A far more abundant clone sits one base away, making this likely a read error. Because the CDR3 is missing its conserved closing phenylalanine or tryptophan, this is likely a read error. V gene TRBV11-3 combines with J gene TRBJ2-1, with D uncertain. CDR3 length: 12 amino acids. Germline V gives CDR1 SGHNT, CDR2 YENEEA. With 1 base removed from V and 2 bases from J, the gap between germline ends came to 0 bases. CDR3 in DNA: TGTGCCAGCAGCTTAGCCTACAATGAGCAGTTCTCC. It is translated as CASSLAYNEQFS.